This T cell receptor (beta chain) was sequenced during a study of blood T cell repertoires in COVID-19. Whole-study context: The samples span acute and convalescent COVID-19 from the United States, Italy and Spain. T cells, B-cell-depleted T cells, or PBMCs provided the cDNA or gDNA that served as material.

Assay used: immunoSEQ multiplex PCR; TCRdb lists only in-frame clones, some missing. There are about 150,000 clones in the sample; around 87% occur only once, and 5.5% to 7.5% lies in the top ten. The germline V gene encodes CDR1 SGHTA and CDR2 FQGTGA. There are 15 residues in the CDR3. With 5 bases clipped from V and 8 bases from J, the junction kept 10 bases outside the gene matches. This clonotype was sampled from a man older than 75 with acute or convalescent COVID-19. V is TRBV7-3 and J is TRBJ2-1; TRBD2 matches 9 bases. Sequencing input: peripheral blood. The CDR3 spells CASSPTSGPGDEQFF. CDR3 bases: TGTGCCAGCAGCCCCACTAGCGGGCCAGGGGATGAGCAGTTCTTC.